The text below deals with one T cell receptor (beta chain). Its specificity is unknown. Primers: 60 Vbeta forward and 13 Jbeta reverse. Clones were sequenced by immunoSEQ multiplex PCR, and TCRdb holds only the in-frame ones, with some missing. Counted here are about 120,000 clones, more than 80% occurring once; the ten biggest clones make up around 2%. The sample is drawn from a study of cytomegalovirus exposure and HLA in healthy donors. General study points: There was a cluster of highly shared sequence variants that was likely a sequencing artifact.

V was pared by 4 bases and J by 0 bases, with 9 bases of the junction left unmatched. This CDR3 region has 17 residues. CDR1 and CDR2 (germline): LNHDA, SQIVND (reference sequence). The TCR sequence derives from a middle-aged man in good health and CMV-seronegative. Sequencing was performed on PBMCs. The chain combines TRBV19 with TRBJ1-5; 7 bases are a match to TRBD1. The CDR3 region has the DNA TGTGCCAGTAGTACCAACGCAGGGGGTAGTAGCAATCAGCCCCAGCATTTT. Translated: CASSTNAGGSSNQPQHF.